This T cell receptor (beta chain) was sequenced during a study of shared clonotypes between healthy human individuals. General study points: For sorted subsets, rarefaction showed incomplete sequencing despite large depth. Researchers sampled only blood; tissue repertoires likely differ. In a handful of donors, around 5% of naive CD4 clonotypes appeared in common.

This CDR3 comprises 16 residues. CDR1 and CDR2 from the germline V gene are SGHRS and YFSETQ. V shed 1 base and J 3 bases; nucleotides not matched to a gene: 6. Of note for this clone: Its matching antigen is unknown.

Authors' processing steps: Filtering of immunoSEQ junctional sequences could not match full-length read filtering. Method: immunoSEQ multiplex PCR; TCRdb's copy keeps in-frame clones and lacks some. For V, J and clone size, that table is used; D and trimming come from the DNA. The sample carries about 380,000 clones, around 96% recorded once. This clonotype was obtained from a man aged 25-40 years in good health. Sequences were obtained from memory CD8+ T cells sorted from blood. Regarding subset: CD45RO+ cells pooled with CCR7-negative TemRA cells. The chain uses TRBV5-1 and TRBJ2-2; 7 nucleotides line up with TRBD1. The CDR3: CASSLIWTGYTGELFF. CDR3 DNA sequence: TGCGCCAGCAGCTTGATCTGGACAGGCTACACCGGGGAGCTGTTTTTT.